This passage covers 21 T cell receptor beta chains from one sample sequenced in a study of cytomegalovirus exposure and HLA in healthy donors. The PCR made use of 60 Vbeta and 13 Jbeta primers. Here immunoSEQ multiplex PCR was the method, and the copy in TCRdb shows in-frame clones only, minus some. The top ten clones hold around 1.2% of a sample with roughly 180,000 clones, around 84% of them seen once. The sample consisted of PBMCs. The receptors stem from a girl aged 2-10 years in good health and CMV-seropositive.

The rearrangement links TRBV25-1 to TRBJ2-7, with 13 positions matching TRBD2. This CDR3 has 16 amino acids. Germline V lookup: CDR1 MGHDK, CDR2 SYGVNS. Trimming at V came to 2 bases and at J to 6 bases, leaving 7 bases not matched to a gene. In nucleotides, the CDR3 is TGTGCCAGCAGTGAACTGAGGACTAGCGGGAGTCGCGAGCAGTACTTC. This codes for CASSELRTSGSREQYF.

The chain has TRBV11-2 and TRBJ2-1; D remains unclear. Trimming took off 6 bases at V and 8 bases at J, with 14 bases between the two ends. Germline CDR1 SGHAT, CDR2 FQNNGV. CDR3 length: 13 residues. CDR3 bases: TGTGCCAGCAGTTATAGTAGCATCTATGAGCAGTTCTTC. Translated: CASSYSSIYEQFF.

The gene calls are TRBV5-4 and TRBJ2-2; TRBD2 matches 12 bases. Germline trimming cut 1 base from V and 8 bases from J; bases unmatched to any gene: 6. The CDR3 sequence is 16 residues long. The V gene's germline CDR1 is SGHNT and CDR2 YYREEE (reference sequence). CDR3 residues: CASSLRTSGAGGELFF. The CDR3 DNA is TGTGCCAGCAGCTTGAGGACTAGCGGGGCGGGGGGGGAGCTGTTTTTT.

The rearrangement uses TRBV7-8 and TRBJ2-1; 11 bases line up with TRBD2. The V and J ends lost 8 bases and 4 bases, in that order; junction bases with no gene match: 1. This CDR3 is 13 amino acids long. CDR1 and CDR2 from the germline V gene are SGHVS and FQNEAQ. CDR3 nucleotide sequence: TGTGCCAGCGGACTAGCGGGTTACAATGAGCAGTTCTTC. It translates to CASGLAGYNEQFF.

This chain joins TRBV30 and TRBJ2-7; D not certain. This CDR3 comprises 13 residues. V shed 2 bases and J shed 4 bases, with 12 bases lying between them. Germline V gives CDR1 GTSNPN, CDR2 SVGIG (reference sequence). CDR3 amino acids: CAWSLVTPYEQYF. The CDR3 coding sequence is TGTGCCTGGAGTCTAGTAACCCCTTACGAGCAGTACTTC.

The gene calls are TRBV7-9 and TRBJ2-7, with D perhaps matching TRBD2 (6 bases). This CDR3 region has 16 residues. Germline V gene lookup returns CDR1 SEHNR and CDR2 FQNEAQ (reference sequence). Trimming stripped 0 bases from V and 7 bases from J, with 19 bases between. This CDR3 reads CASSLAAGRLGGEQYF. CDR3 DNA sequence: TGTGCCAGCAGCTTAGCGGCCGGCCGCCTGGGAGGTGAGCAGTACTTC.

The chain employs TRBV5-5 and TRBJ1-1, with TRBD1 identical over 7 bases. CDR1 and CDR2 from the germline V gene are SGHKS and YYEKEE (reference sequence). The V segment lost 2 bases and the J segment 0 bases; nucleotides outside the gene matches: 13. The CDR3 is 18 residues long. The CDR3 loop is CASSFLGQRPGMNTEAFF. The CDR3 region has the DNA TGTGCCAGCAGCTTCTTGGGACAGAGACCCGGAATGAACACTGAAGCTTTCTTT.

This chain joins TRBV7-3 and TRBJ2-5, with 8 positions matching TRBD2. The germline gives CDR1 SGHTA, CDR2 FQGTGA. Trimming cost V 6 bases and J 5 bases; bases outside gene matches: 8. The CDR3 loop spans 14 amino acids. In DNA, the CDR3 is TGTGCCAGCAGTCGCGTAGCGGGATCGGAGACCCAGTACTTC. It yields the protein CASSRVAGSETQYF. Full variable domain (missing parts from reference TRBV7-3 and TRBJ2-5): GAGVSQTPSNKVTEKGKYVELRCDPISGHTALYWYRQSLGQGPEFLIYFQGTGAADDSGLPNDRFFAVRPEGSVSTLKIQRTERGDSAVYLCASSRVAGSETQYFGPGTRLLVL.

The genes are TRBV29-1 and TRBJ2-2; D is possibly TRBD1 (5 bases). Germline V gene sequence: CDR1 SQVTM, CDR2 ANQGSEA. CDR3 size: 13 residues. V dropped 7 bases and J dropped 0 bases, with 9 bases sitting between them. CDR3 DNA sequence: TGCAGCGGACAGTCCCCGAACACCGGGGAGCTGTTTTTT. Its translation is CSGQSPNTGELFF.

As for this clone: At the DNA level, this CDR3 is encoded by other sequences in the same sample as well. The DNA of the CDR3 is TGTGCTTGGGCAGAGGGGGGCAATCAGCCCCAGCATTTT. It translates to CAWAEGGNQPQHF. The chain recombines TRBV30 with TRBJ1-5, with a tentative D call TRBD1 (6 bases). This CDR3 spans 13 amino acids. The V gene's germline CDR1 is GTSNPN and CDR2 SVGIG (reference sequence). The whole variable domain, filled in from reference TRBV30 and TRBJ1-5, reads SQTIHQWPATLVQPVGSPLSLECTVEGTSNPNLYWYRQAAGRGLQLLFYSVGIGQISSEVPQNLSASRPQDRQFILSSKKLLLSDSGFYLCAWAEGGNQPQHFGDGTRLSIL.

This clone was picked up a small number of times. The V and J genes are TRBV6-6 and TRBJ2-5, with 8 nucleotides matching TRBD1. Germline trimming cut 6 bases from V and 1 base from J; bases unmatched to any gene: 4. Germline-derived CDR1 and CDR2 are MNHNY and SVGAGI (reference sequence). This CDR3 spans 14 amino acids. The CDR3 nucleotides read TGTGCCAGCAGACCAACAGGGGGCCAAGAGACCCAGTACTTC. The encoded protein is CASRPTGGQETQYF.

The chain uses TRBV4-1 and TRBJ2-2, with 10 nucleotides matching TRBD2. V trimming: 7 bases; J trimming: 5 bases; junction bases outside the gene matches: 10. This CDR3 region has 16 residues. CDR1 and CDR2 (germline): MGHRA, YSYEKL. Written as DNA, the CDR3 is TGCGCCAGCAAGAGGAGAGCGGGAGGGAGGACCGGGGAGCTGTTTTTT. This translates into CASKRRAGGRTGELFF.

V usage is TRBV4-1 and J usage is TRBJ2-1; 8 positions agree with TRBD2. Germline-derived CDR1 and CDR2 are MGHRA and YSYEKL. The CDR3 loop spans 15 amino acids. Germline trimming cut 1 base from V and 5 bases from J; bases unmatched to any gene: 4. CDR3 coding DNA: TGCGCCAGCAGCCAAGGACTAGCGACGGACAATGAGCAGTTCTTC. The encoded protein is CASSQGLATDNEQFF.

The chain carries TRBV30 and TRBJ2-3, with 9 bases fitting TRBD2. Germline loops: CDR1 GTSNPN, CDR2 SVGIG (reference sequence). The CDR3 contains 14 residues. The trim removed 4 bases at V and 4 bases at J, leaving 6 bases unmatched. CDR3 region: CAWTAGLASDTQYF. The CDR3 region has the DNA TGTGCCTGGACTGCGGGACTAGCATCAGATACGCAGTATTTT.

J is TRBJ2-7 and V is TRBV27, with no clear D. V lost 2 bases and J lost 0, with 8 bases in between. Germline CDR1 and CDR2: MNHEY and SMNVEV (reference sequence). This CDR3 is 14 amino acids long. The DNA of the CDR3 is TGTGCCAGCAGTTTAGATGTCTACTCCTACGAGCAGTACTTC. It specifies CASSLDVYSYEQYF.

CDR3: CASRSEWAYNQPQHF. The CDR3 DNA sequence: TGTGCCAGCAGGTCTGAATGGGCATATAATCAGCCCCAGCATTTT. V and J are TRBV6-1 and TRBJ1-5, with no clear D. This CDR3 contains 15 residues. V was pared by 6 bases and J by 4 bases, with 16 bases between. Germline V lookup: CDR1 MNHNS, CDR2 SASEGT.

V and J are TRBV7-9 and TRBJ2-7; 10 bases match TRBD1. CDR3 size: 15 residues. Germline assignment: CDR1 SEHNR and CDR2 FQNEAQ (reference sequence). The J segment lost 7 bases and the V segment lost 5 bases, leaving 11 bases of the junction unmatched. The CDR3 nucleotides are TGTGCCAGCAGCGCGACAGGGGGCAGCTTCGGGGAGCAGTACTTC. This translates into CASSATGGSFGEQYF.

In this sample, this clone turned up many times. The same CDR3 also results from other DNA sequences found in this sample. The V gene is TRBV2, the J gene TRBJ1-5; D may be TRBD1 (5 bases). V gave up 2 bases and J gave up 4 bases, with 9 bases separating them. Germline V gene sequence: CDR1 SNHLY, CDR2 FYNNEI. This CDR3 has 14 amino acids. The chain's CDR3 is CASSETGGNQPQHF. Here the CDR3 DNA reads TGTGCCAGCAGTGAAACGGGGGGTAATCAGCCCCAGCATTTT.

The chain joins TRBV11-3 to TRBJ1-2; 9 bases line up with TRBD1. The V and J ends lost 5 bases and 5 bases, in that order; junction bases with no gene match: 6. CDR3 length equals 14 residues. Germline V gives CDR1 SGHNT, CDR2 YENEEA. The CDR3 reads CASSRDRESYGYTF. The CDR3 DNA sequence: TGTGCCAGCAGCCGGGACAGGGAGAGTTATGGCTACACCTTC.

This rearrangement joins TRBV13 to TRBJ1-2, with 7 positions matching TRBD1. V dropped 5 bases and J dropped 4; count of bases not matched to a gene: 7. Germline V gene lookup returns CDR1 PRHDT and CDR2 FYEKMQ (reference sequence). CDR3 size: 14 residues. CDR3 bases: TGTGCCAGCAGCCCGCCCCCAGGGGGCTATGGCTACACCTTC. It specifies CASSPPPGGYGYTF.

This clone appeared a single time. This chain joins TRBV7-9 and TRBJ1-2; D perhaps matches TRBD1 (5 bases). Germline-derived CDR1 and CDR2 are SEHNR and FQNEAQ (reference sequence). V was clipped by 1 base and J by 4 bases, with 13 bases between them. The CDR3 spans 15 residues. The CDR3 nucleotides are TGTGCCAGCAGCTTAGGTACAGGTGCTCTCTATGGCTACACCTTC. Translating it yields CASSLGTGALYGYTF. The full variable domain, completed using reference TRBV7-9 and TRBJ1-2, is DTGVSQNPRHKITKRGQNVTFRCDPISEHNRLYWYRQTLGQGPEFLTYFQNEAQLEKSRLLSDRFSAERPKGSFSTLEIQRTEQGDSAMYLCASSLGTGALYGYTFGSGTRLTVV.